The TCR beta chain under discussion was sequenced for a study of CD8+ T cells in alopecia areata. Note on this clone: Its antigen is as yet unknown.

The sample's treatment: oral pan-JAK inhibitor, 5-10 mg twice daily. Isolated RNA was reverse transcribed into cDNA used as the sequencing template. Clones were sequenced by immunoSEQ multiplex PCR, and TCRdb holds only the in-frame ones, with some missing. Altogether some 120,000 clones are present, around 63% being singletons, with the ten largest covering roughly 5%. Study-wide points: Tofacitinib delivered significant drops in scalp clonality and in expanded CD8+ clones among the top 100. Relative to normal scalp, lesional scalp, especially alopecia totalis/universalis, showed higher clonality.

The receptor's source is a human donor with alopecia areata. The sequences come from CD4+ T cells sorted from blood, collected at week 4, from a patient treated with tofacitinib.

The CDR3 sequence: CSAGTSGYNEQFF. The CDR3 DNA reads as TGCAGCGCCGGGACTAGCGGATACAATGAGCAGTTCTTC. The chain carries TRBV29-1 and TRBJ2-1; TRBD2 matches 11 bases. With 7 bases clipped from V and 4 bases from J, the junction kept 3 bases outside the gene matches. This CDR3 comprises 13 residues. CDR1 and CDR2 (germline): SQVTM, ANQGSEA.